The 14 T cell receptor beta chains below come from one sample, sequenced in a study of T cells in women clearing cervical HPV infection. TCRdb's copy holds only in-frame clones and misses some; the assay was immunoSEQ multiplex PCR. Reported are 25,000 to 35,000 clones; the ten largest clones contain 4.2%. The source material was blood buffy coat. These receptors originate from a woman between 18 and 69 years old with a cervical HPV16 infection that either progressed to CIN3+ or cleared (not recorded which).

For this clone: The missing CDR3 end, 3 residues past where the read stops, is filled in from the germline J gene. The chain combines TRBV11-2 with TRBJ2-5; D perhaps matches TRBD2 (5 bases). Germline V gene data show CDR1 as SGHAT and CDR2 as FQNNGV. The CDR3 is 14 amino acids. The V end lost 7 bases, the J end lost 1 base, and 13 bases lay between the germline ends. CDR3 DNA, as far as it was read: TGTGCCAGCAAGCGTGGCGGGTCCCAAGAGACC. The encoded protein is CASKRGGSQET. In full, the CDR3 reads CASKRGGSQETQYF. Looking up the rest from reference TRBV11-2 and TRBJ2-5 gives the full variable domain: EAGVAQSPRYKIIEKRQSVAFWCNPISGHATLYWYQQILGQGPKLLIQFQNNGVVDDSQLPKDRFSAERLKGVDSTLKIQPAKLEDSAVYLCASKRGGSQETQYFGPGTRLLVL.

As to this clone: The read terminates 3 residues before the CDR3 end, so the remaining end is supplied by the germline J gene. The rearrangement links TRBV6-2 or TRBV6-3 to TRBJ1-4, with unresolved D. CDR3 length: 14 amino acids. Germline V gene lookup returns CDR1 MNHEY and CDR2 SVGEGT. V dropped 8 bases and J dropped 5 bases, with 15 bases sitting between them. The sequenced CDR3 bases are TGTGCCAGCGGCCACCACGTCGGGAATGAAAAA. Encoded protein: CASGHHVGNEK. The full CDR3 is CASGHHVGNEKLFF.

On this clone itself: The read terminates 3 residues before the CDR3 end, so the remaining end is supplied by the germline J gene. The chain uses TRBV7-6 and TRBJ2-2; 11 bases agree with TRBD2. The CDR3 has 14 amino acids. CDR1 SGHVS and CDR2 FNYEAQ come from the germline V gene. Trimming cost V 5 bases and J 6 bases; bases outside gene matches: 2. The CDR3: CASSLSGRAGELFF. The covered CDR3 bases are TGTGCCAGCAGCCTTAGCGGGAGGGCCGGGGAG. Based on the CDR3 plus reference TRBV7-6 and TRBJ2-2, the full variable domain is GAGVSQSPRYKVTKRGQDVALRCDPISGHVSLYWYRQALGQGPEFLTYFNYEAQQDKSGLPNDRFSAERPEGSISTLTIQRTEQRDSAMYRCASSLSGRAGELFFGEGSRLTVL.

Note on this clone: The CDR3 end falls 3 residues outside the read, so it is completed with the germline J gene. The J gene is TRBJ1-2, the V gene TRBV5-4, with 8 bases fitting TRBD1. From germline, CDR1 is SGHNT and CDR2 YYREEE (reference sequence). V was pared by 0 bases and J by 7 bases, with 5 bases of the junction left unmatched. The CDR3 consists of 14 residues. The CDR3 spells CASSLEQGVRGYTF. The sequenced CDR3 bases are TGTGCCAGCAGCTTGGAACAGGGGGTTCGTGGC.

Concerning this clone itself: Read data end 3 residues before the CDR3 end; the end is taken from the germline J gene. The genes are TRBV7-9 and TRBJ1-1, with D perhaps TRBD1 (5 bases). In germline, CDR1 is SEHNR, CDR2 FQNEAQ (reference sequence). V was cut by 3 bases and J by 7 bases, with 18 bases left in between. The CDR3 runs 15 residues. CDR3 bases read: TGTGCCAGCAGCTTCGGCCACAACCAAAGGGGTGAA. Translated, it gives CASSFGHNQRGE. The full CDR3 reads CASSFGHNQRGEAFF.

To note about this clone: The read ends 3 residues shy of where the CDR3 ends; the end is completed using the germline J gene. V usage is TRBV5-3 and J usage is TRBJ2-1; D remains ambiguous. TRBV5-3 is labeled an ORF, and its function is uncertain. The CDR3 is 12 amino acids. V lost 1 base and J lost 4, with 3 bases in between. CDR3 protein: CARSLRYNEQFF. The part of the CDR3 DNA that was read is TGTGCCAGAAGCTTGAGGTACAATGAG.

About this clone: The read finishes 3 residues shy of the CDR3 end, and the germline J gene is used to complete it. V is TRBV29-1 and J is TRBJ2-7, with a tentative D call TRBD1 (6 bases). V was clipped by 5 bases and J by 2 bases, with 13 bases between them. In germline, CDR1 is SQVTM, CDR2 ANQGSEA. CDR3 length: 13 amino acids. CDR3 DNA, as far as it was read: TGCAGCGTTCTGCCGGGACACACCTACGAG. The encoded protein is CSVLPGHTYE. Given in full, the CDR3 is CSVLPGHTYEQYF.

As for this clone: The missing CDR3 end, 3 residues past where the read stops, is filled in from the germline J gene. The V call is TRBV4-1, the J call TRBJ1-1; 8 bases fit TRBD1. This CDR3 is built from 15 residues. CDR1 is MGHRA, CDR2 YSYEKL, per germline. The sequenced CDR3 bases are TGCGCCAGCAGCCAAGGGAGGACAGGGAGCATAGAA. This encodes CASSQGRTGSIE. The whole CDR3 sequence is CASSQGRTGSIEAFF.

A remark on this clone: The CDR3 end is not reached by the read, which stops 3 residues before it; the germline J gene fills it in. The rearrangement joins TRBV23-1 to TRBJ2-1, with 11 nucleotides matching TRBD1. TRBV23-1 is known as an ORF, though its function is uncertain. The CDR3 covers 16 residues. The ends lost 2 bases at V and 9 bases at J; junction bases unmatched: 9. The covered CDR3 bases are TGCGCCAGCAGTCAACCCGGGACAGGGGGGAAAAGTGAG. It yields the protein CASSQPGTGGKSE. The whole CDR3 protein reads CASSQPGTGGKSEQFF.

Of note for this clone: The sequence runs out 3 residues before the end of the CDR3; the remainder is reconstructed from the germline J gene. The chain links TRBV7-3 to TRBJ1-1; perhaps TRBD1 as D (6 bases). From germline, CDR1 is SGHTA and CDR2 FQGTGA. This CDR3 comprises 18 residues. V shed 3 bases and J shed 0 bases, with 20 bases lying between them. The CDR3 region is CASSFRGAPQSLNTEAFF. The CDR3 bases that were read are TGTGCCAGCAGCTTCCGGGGGGCACCGCAGTCACTGAACACTGAA.

To note about this clone: The read terminates 3 residues before the CDR3 end, so the remaining end is supplied by the germline J gene. The chain has TRBV6-4 and TRBJ2-7, with 11 bases fitting TRBD2. Germline CDR1 reads MRHNA; CDR2 reads SNTAGT. The junction had 8 bases not matched to a gene; V was cut back by 2 bases and J by 2 bases. CDR3 size: 17 residues. CDR3 amino acids: CASSDGGGLAAPYEQYF. The CDR3 bases that were read are TGTGCCAGCAGTGACGGGGGGGGACTAGCGGCACCCTACGAG.

The CDR3 protein is CASSTGNGEQYF. CDR3 DNA (partial): TGTGCCAGCTCGACAGGGAATGGCGAG. The rearrangement uses TRBV7-6 and TRBJ2-7; 7 bases align to TRBD1. The read halts 3 residues ahead of the CDR3 end, with the missing end drawn from the germline J gene. V trimming: 8 bases; J trimming: 6 bases; junction bases outside the gene matches: 7. Germline V gene data show CDR1 as SGHVS and CDR2 as FNYEAQ. The CDR3 sequence is 12 residues long.

Comment on this clone: The read terminates 3 residues before the CDR3 end, so the remaining end is supplied by the germline J gene. This chain links TRBV2 with TRBJ1-2, with D possibly matching TRBD1 (5 bases). The V end lost 7 bases, the J end lost 2 bases, and 8 bases lay between the germline ends. Germline lookup yields CDR1 SNHLY and CDR2 FYNNEI. The CDR3 runs to 12 residues. CDR3 bases read: TGTGCCAGCACACCAGGGAACTATGGC. As protein: CASTPGNYG. The CDR3, in full, reads CASTPGNYGYTF.

A note on this clone: The read terminates 3 residues ahead of where the CDR3 ends, so the germline J gene completes it. J is TRBJ1-6 and V is TRBV5-4; maybe TRBD1 (5 bases). Trimming took off 2 bases at V and 1 base at J, with 7 bases between the two ends. Germline CDR1 and CDR2: SGHNT and YYREEE (reference sequence). The CDR3 length is 15 residues. The CDR3 spells CASSLRGSYNSPLHF. Incomplete CDR3 DNA: TGTGCCAGCAGCTTAAGGGGATCCTATAATTCACCC.